This T cell receptor (beta chain) is from a study of shared clonotypes between healthy human individuals (dated by TCRdb to 2018 to 2020). About the full investigation: Three men and a couple of women, aged 18 to 49 years, made up the cohort. To estimate repertoire size and how much clonotype sharing occurs between individuals, the study deeply sequenced the blood TCR repertoires of a handful of healthy adults. Leukapheresis yielded between about 0.8 and 9.5 billion PBMCs per donor. To increase sequencing depth and limit assay-specific biases, TCR repertoire library preparation and sequencing were carried out by different laboratories using diverse techniques. For each donor, CD4 naive and CD4 memory were each run on three plates, CD8 naive on two plates, and CD8 memory on one plate. What the study reported, not specific to this receptor: Sampling was restricted to blood, and TCR repertoires in tissue are likely to differ from TCR repertoires in blood. Estimated clonotype richness was generally larger for naive than for memory subsets. Pairwise subsampling led to the expectation that sequencing depth would affect the degree of clonotype sharing among donors. Compared with non-shared clonotypes, the clonotypes found in all four sorted-subset donors had higher generation probabilities. Because the study included a small number of donors, the genetic and exposure-history diversity represented was limited. Rarefaction of sorted-subset datasets indicated incomplete sequencing despite the large sequencing depth. When a few donors were compared, the shared fraction of clonotypes was around 5% for naive CD4, approximately 3.5% for naive CD8, 2.3% for memory CD4, and 0.3% to 0.5% for memory CD8.

Using the deep immunoSEQ assay, TCR CDR3 regions were amplified from genomic DNA by multiplex PCR. Genomic DNA extracted from each cell subset was distributed evenly over all wells of several immunoSEQ 96-well plates, and each plate served as one replicate. For sorted subsets, roughly 200 ng of genomic DNA, equivalent to roughly 33,000 T cell genomes, went into each replicate PCR. Purified libraries were measured with a Qubit 3.0 fluorometer, size-checked on a Bioanalyzer 2100, and measured again with the KAPA Library Quantification kit. Each immunoSEQ 96-well plate was sequenced on its own single-read 150-cycle Illumina NextSeq 550 flow cell. Per the original workflow: The immunoSEQ output contained only junctional sequences without quality scores, so filtering could not match that applied to full-length reads. Sequences were annotated with PyIR, a Python wrapper for IgBLAST v1.9, and V/J genes and CDR3 were assigned using IMGT germline references. Reads were removed for weak V/J assignments (E-value above 1e-6), missing CDR3, stop codons, out-of-frame junctions, or ambiguous translated residues. V3J clonotypes were defined by identical inferred V gene, J gene, and CDR3 amino acid sequence. Percentage overlap between repertoires was computed as shared unique clonotypes divided by the size of the smaller repertoire. RTK rarefaction, the Chao1 estimator, and Recon v2.1 estimates of unobserved clonotypes were used to assess repertoire richness. Generation probabilities for all TCRbeta clonotypes obtained by the gDNA method from a handful of donors were computed using OLGA. Drawn from immuneACCESS, this table holds only the in-frame rearrangements with V and J called that TCRdb kept. Clones are partly lost; checked studies trace under half to an unresolved V gene and leave the rest unexplained. The V and J calls and clone size are taken from that table; D and trimming were inferred from the DNA. The sample table shows approximately 1,500,000 clones, and approximately 98% are seen once. Roughly 0.42% of the sample rests with the top ten.

For this clone: What antigen it recognizes has not been identified. Per-base qualities were not stored, and no clone one base away is much larger.

The V and J ends are trimmed by 5 bases and 6 bases, leaving 10 bases between them. Including the terminal cysteine and phenylalanine, the CDR3 comprises 13 residues. The kept DNA is CDR3 alone, 39 bases in frame from the first base. Based on the germline V gene, the CDR1 and CDR2 sequences are SGHNT and YENEEA. Healthy HIV-negative adults with no recently reported acute infections or vaccinations were included as donors. Every donor was a Caucasian adult living in Nashville, Tennessee, USA. CD4+ T cells were enriched by magnetic negative selection, after which naive cells were positively selected on CD45RA and the negative fraction was taken as the memory subset. Blood was obtained by leukapheresis, after which PBMCs were separated by Ficoll-Histopaque density gradient centrifugation and cryopreserved in liquid nitrogen vapor phase. Purity and quantity of every magnetically sorted T cell population were checked by analytical flow cytometry. Each sorted fraction had its genomic DNA isolated and then quantified by UV absorbance on a Nanodrop 2000c.

The sample was naive CD4+ T cells sorted from blood. The cell subset or site label for this specimen denotes: CD45RA+ positively selected. The receptor was isolated from a man aged 30 to 39 in good health. This receptor chain uses TRBV11-3 and TRBJ2-2, with no reliable assignment of the D segment. The nucleotide sequence is TGTGCCAGCAGCCGGATGACTCCCGGGGAGCTGTTTTTT. Its product reads: CASSRMTPGELFF.